The rows below give T cell receptor beta chains drawn from one sample of a study of T cells in Graves' hyperthyroidism and ophthalmopathy. TCRdb fed the multiplex PCR reads into MiXCR, producing one record per CDR3 protein. Of 300,000 to 500,000 distinct CDR3 sequences in the sample, 11% to 15% were seen once. Sequencing was performed on blood. The receptors originated from a man aged 45-65 years with Graves' ophthalmopathy. Both conserved end residues are part of each CDR3. The D gene is left open where the match is weak. Clone size is stated in some rows and not others, as once, few, many or a class when expanded.

>-|many|TRBJ2-1|TRBV29-1
CSVGGIGLNEQFF
TGCAGCGTTGGCGGGATCGGGTTAAATGAGCAGTTCTTC
>-|few|TRBJ2-5|TRBV7-8
CASSSHVYPEKETQYF
TGTGCCAGCAGCTCCCATGTATACCCAGAGAAAGAGACCCAGTACTTC
>-|-|TRBJ2-1|TRBV10-3
CAIGTAYNEQFF
TGTGCCATCGGGACTGCCTACAATGAGCAGTTCTTC
>-|many|TRBJ2-7|TRBV10-3
CAISEAYEQYF
TGTGCCATCAGTGAGGCCTACGAGCAGTACTTC
>-|few|TRBJ1-6|TRBV12-3/TRBV12-4
CASTHPVFGDSPLHF
TGTGCCAGCACTCACCCGGTATTTGGAGATTCACCCCTCCACTTT
>TRBD1|many|TRBJ1-5|TRBV3-1
CASSQAVGTGGVGQPQHF
TGTGCCAGCAGCCAAGCGGTTGGGACAGGGGGAGTCGGTCAGCCCCAGCATTTT
>-|few|TRBJ1-5|TRBV27
CASSLSFGGIQPQHF
TGTGCCAGCAGTTTATCGTTCGGGGGAATTCAGCCCCAGCATTTT
>-|few|TRBJ2-1|TRBV14
CASSKGAGIGSYNEQFF
TGTGCCAGCAGCAAAGGGGCCGGGATCGGGTCCTACAATGAGCAGTTCTTC
>-|many|TRBJ1-5|TRBV27
CASSREPPGYSNQPQHF
TGTGCCAGCAGCCGGGAGCCCCCGGGCTATAGCAATCAGCCCCAGCATTTT
>TRBD2|many|TRBJ2-1|TRBV20-1
CSARQLAGDWGNEQFF
TGCAGTGCTAGGCAACTAGCGGGAGACTGGGGCAATGAGCAGTTCTTC
>-|many|TRBJ2-6|TRBV29-1
CSVRGSGDRRANVLTF
TGCAGCGTTCGGGGTAGCGGGGACAGGCGGGCCAACGTCCTGACTTTC
>-|many|TRBJ2-7|TRBV6-1
CASSESRGSDEQYF
TGTGCCAGCAGTGAATCGAGGGGGAGCGACGAGCAGTACTTC